Sequencing of this T cell receptor beta chain was carried out in a study of blood T cell repertoires in COVID-19 (dated by TCRdb to the early 2020s). Regarding the study in general: Samples from collaborators originated in the United States, Italy and Spain and spanned both the acute and convalescent phases of COVID-19. The dataset comprised deeply sampled blood TCRbeta repertoires from subjects exposed to, actively infected with, or recovered from COVID-19. HLA class I and class II types, where available, came from metadata supplied by the sample provider rather than from assay-based typing. The sample metadata nearly always contained a de-identified subject ID, COVID-19 status, age in years and sex. The samples were drawn from two sources: the first 160 participants of the ongoing ImmuneRACE study, and 1,254 subjects contributed by 6 global collaborators. The prospective study material was composed of cDNA or gDNA derived from T cells, B-cell-depleted T cells, or PBMCs. The repertoires were released in a freely available public database intended as a resource for research on the immune response to SARS-CoV-2.

The paper as a whole reports these results and caveats: How much clinical and demographic metadata was included differed by source and by participant, and the metadata was provided uncurated.

This clone was observed once. Its cognate antigen has yet to be identified. No base quality information exists; no much larger clone differs at one position. The immunoSEQ Assay, a bias-controlled multiplex PCR, was used to amplify TCRbeta CDR3 regions from genomic DNA. In the authors' own workflow: The number of nucleated cells in each sample was estimated by amplification of reference gene primers within the assay. To quantify the absolute abundance of each unique TCRbeta CDR3 rearrangement, sequence reads were collapsed and filtered. For each sample, productive Simpson clonality was calculated as the square root of Simpson's diversity index over productive rearrangements. Drawn from immuneACCESS, this table holds only the in-frame rearrangements with V and J called that TCRdb kept. Clones are partly lost; checked studies trace under half to an unresolved V gene and leave the rest unexplained. That table furnishes V, J and clone size, whereas the DNA furnished D and trimming. The sample table holds about 240,000 clones, of which approximately 80% were seen once. Clones ranked in the top ten supply roughly a tenth of the sample.

Collaborating institutions collected whole blood in K2EDTA tubes following their own protocols. Collaborator samples were shipped for TCRbeta analysis as frozen whole blood, isolated PBMCs, or DNA extracted from either sample type. What was sequenced was peripheral blood. The source of this sequence is an elderly woman with acute or convalescent COVID-19.

In nucleotides, the sequence is TGTGCCAGCAGTGTTGGCAGGGGGGATGGCTACACCTTC. This translates into CASSVGRGDGYTF. The V and J segments used are TRBV2 and TRBJ1-2; 7 bases in the middle match TRBD1. There are 13 amino acids in the CDR3, from cysteine to phenylalanine inclusive. Only CDR3 DNA is held: 39 bases, read in frame from base 1. CDR1 SNHLY and CDR2 FYNNEI are derived from the germline V gene. V is cut back by 4 bases and J by 6 bases, with 5 bases in the junction unmatched.